What follows are 27 T cell receptor beta chains derived from one specimen sequenced in a study of blood T cell repertoires in COVID-19. The assay was immunoSEQ multiplex PCR, and TCRdb's table has in-frame clones only and misses some. This table holds 250,000 to 350,000 clones, roughly 87% found once. The source material was peripheral blood. The receptors come from a man in his late teens or twenties with active or convalescent COVID-19.

J is TRBJ2-1 and V is TRBV4-2, with no clear D. CDR1 is LGHNA, CDR2 YNFKEQ, per germline. The CDR3 is made up of 14 amino acids. V lost 1 base and J 9 bases, leaving 13 bases between the germline ends. CDR3 nucleotide sequence: TGTGCCAGCAGCCAAGCCTACAAGGAGTTTGAGCAGTTCTTC. It encodes CASSQAYKEFEQFF.

The genes are TRBV10-2 and TRBJ1-1; TRBD1 is a possible D gene (6 bases). Germline V gives CDR1 WSHSY, CDR2 SAAADI. Trimming removed 5 bases at V and 4 bases at J, with 17 bases between. CDR3 size: 15 residues. The DNA for the CDR3 is TGCGCCAGCAGTCGGAATAAGGGGGGGGGCACTGAAGCTTTCTTT. Residues: CASSRNKGGGTEAFF.

This chain links TRBV10-2 with TRBJ2-7, with TRBD2 matching 14 bases. The CDR3 is 16 amino acids. Germline CDR1 and CDR2: WSHSY and SAAADI. The ends lost 6 bases at V and 5 bases at J; junction bases unmatched: 9. In DNA, the CDR3 is TGCGCCAGCAGGGGACTAGCGGGAGCCCCATCCCACGAGCAGTACTTC. Its translation: CASRGLAGAPSHEQYF.

The V call is TRBV23-1, the J call TRBJ1-4; perhaps TRBD1 as D (5 bases). TRBV23-1 qualifies as an ORF whose function is uncertain. The germline V and J ends were trimmed by 7 bases and 5 bases, with 14 bases remaining between them. This CDR3 comprises 14 residues. The CDR3: CASTRQRENEKLFF. CDR3 sequence (DNA): TGCGCCAGCACCCGACAGCGCGAAAATGAAAAACTGTTTTTT.

This clone showed up just once. The chain is built from TRBV28 and TRBJ2-3; D might be TRBD2 (6 bases). Germline loops: CDR1 MDHEN, CDR2 SYDVKM. The V gene lost 3 bases and the J gene lost 1 base, with 11 bases spanning the gap. This CDR3 has 15 amino acids. CDR3 bases: TGTGCCAGCAGTTTTTCGGGACTTGGCACAGATACGCAGTATTTT. Its protein is CASSFSGLGTDTQYF.

J is TRBJ1-2 and V is TRBV4-1, with a tentative D call TRBD1 (6 bases). V lost 4 bases and J lost 7, with 22 bases in between. Per the germline V gene, CDR1 is MGHRA and CDR2 is YSYEKL. This CDR3 spans 16 amino acids. The chain's CDR3 is CASSLAGASGWGGYTF. CDR3 nucleotide sequence: TGCGCCAGCAGCCTAGCAGGGGCATCGGGGTGGGGTGGCTACACCTTC.

CDR3 sequence: CASSVRDRRANTGELFF. The CDR3 DNA follows: TGTGCCAGCTCGGTAAGGGACAGGAGAGCGAACACCGGGGAGCTGTTTTTT. This chain joins TRBV18 and TRBJ2-2; 8 nucleotides agree with TRBD1. V trimming: 6 bases; J trimming: 0 bases; junction bases outside the gene matches: 9. Germline-derived CDR1 and CDR2 are KGHSH and LQKENI. The CDR3 sequence is 17 residues long.

This clone has more than one count but fewer than ten. V is TRBV12-3 or TRBV12-4 and J is TRBJ1-5, with TRBD1 matching 7 bases. V was clipped by 7 bases and J by 7 bases; unmatched bases: 7. This CDR3 is built from 13 residues. In nucleotides, the CDR3 is TGTGCCAGCAACCTCGCACAGGGGCAGCCCCAGCATTTT. Encoded protein: CASNLAQGQPQHF.

The chain couples TRBV5-6 to TRBJ2-7; weak D call: TRBD2 (6 bases). This CDR3 has 14 amino acids. Per the germline V gene, CDR1 is SGHDT and CDR2 is YYEEEE. V lost 2 bases, J lost 3 bases, and 12 bases lay in between. As DNA, the CDR3 is TGTGCCAGCAGCTTCGGGGGTACTAACTACGAGCAGTACTTC. Encoded protein: CASSFGGTNYEQYF.

The chain carries TRBV7-2 and TRBJ1-2; 9 bases map to TRBD1. In germline, CDR1 is SGHTA, CDR2 FQGNSA. This CDR3 is 15 amino acids long. V lost 5 bases to trimming and J lost 7 bases; unmatched junction nucleotides: 11. This CDR3 reads CASSTITGGVSGYTF. CDR3 nucleotides: TGTGCCAGCAGCACCATAACAGGGGGCGTTAGTGGCTACACCTTC.

The sample holds a few counts of this clone. J is TRBJ1-6 and V is TRBV27; D ambiguous. Per germline, CDR1 MNHEY and CDR2 SMNVEV (reference sequence). Deletions cut 6 bases from V and 9 bases from J, with 15 bases between. This CDR3 is 14 amino acids long. CDR3 DNA sequence: TGTGCCAGCAGAATGCTCAACGAGGGTTCACCCCTCCACTTT. It yields the protein CASRMLNEGSPLHF.

The rearrangement uses TRBV4-3 and TRBJ1-1; D may be TRBD1 (5 bases). The CDR3 has 15 residues. Germline V lookup: CDR1 LGHNA, CDR2 YSLEER. The ends were cut back, 0 bases at V and 0 bases at J, with 8 bases in the middle. CDR3 sequence reads: CASSQDDRLNTEAFF. DNA for the CDR3: TGCGCCAGCAGCCAAGATGACAGATTGAACACTGAAGCTTTCTTT.

This clone came up many times. The chain recombines TRBV4-1 with TRBJ2-3; 12 bases map to TRBD2. The V segment lost 1 base and the J segment 0 bases; nucleotides outside the gene matches: 2. Germline CDR1 and CDR2: MGHRA and YSYEKL. The CDR3 runs to 17 residues. The CDR3 sequence: CASSQVGLAGSTDTQYF. In nucleotides, the CDR3 is TGCGCCAGCAGCCAAGTAGGACTAGCGGGGAGCACAGATACGCAGTATTTT.

The V call is TRBV19, the J call TRBJ2-5, with D uncertain. This CDR3 comprises 12 residues. Trimming pared 3 bases from V and 5 bases from J, leaving 7 bases between. Germline lookup yields CDR1 LNHDA and CDR2 SQIVND (reference sequence). CDR3 bases: TGTGCCAGTAGTATCCCACACGAGACCCAGTACTTC. This codes for CASSIPHETQYF. Full variable domain (rest looked up from reference TRBV19 and TRBJ2-5): DGGITQSPKYLFRKEGQNVTLSCEQNLNHDAMYWYRQDPGQGLRLIYYSQIVNDFQKGDIAEGYSVSREKKESFPLTVTSAQKNPTAFYLCASSIPHETQYFGPGTRLLVL.

The V gene is TRBV7-6, the J gene TRBJ2-1, with 10 bases fitting TRBD2. The CDR3 is made up of 17 amino acids. The germline gives CDR1 SGHVS, CDR2 FNYEAQ. V lost 1 base and J lost 3; bases outside the gene matches: 6. CDR3 loop: CASSLGTGTSDYNEQFF. As DNA, the CDR3 is TGTGCCAGCAGCTTAGGAACCGGGACTAGCGACTACAATGAGCAGTTCTTC.

This clone was seen a handful of times. The V gene is TRBV7-6, the J gene TRBJ2-7; 8 bases are shared with TRBD2. Germline CDR1 is SGHVS and CDR2 is FNYEAQ. Trimming cost V 5 bases and J 3 bases; bases outside gene matches: 9. This CDR3 is 15 amino acids long. CDR3 bases: TGTGCCAGCAGCCGAAGCGGGAGTATTAGCTACGAGCAGTACTTC. This gives the protein CASSRSGSISYEQYF.

This chain joins TRBV27 and TRBJ1-5; D ambiguous. Germline CDR1 MNHEY, CDR2 SMNVEV (reference sequence). The CDR3 covers 14 residues. V was pared by 2 bases and J by 4 bases, with 9 bases between. The CDR3 nucleotides read TGTGCCAGCAGTTTAGGACTTACGAATCAGCCCCAGCATTTT. This sequence encodes CASSLGLTNQPQHF.

The J gene is TRBJ2-1, the V gene TRBV7-9, with 10 nucleotides matching TRBD2. Trimming cost V 5 bases and J 9 bases; bases outside gene matches: 7. Germline CDR1 and CDR2: SEHNR and FQNEAQ (reference sequence). There are 14 residues in the CDR3. The DNA of the CDR3 is TGTGCCAGCAGCCCAAGCGGGAGGGAGGGTGAGCAGTTCTTC. It encodes CASSPSGREGEQFF.

As for this clone: Other nucleotide sequences in the sample specify the same CDR3. The V and J genes are TRBV5-1 and TRBJ1-1; no definite D call. Trimming removed 3 bases from V and 2 bases from J, with 14 bases in between. Germline V CDR1 and CDR2: SGHRS, YFSETQ. There are 15 residues in the CDR3. This CDR3 is CASSSGIGSNTEAFF. The CDR3 nucleotides are TGCGCCAGCAGCTCAGGTATAGGTTCCAACACTGAAGCTTTCTTT. Drawing the rest from reference TRBV5-1 and TRBJ1-1, the complete variable domain is KAGVTQTPRYLIKTRGQQVTLSCSPISGHRSVSWYQQTPGQGLQFLFEYFSETQRNKGNFPGRFSGRQFSNSRSEMNVSTLELGDSALYLCASSSGIGSNTEAFFGQGTRLTVV.

The chain has TRBV4-1 and TRBJ1-5; 9 nucleotides line up with TRBD1. There are 15 residues in the CDR3. J was trimmed by 6 bases and V by 2 bases; bases with no gene match: 5. Germline CDR1 MGHRA, CDR2 YSYEKL. DNA for the CDR3: TGCGCCAGCAGCCAACCCGACAGGGGGGCTCAGCCCCAGCATTTT. Amino acid sequence: CASSQPDRGAQPQHF.

The chain combines TRBV6-4 with TRBJ2-3; TRBD1 matches 7 bases. The length of the CDR3 is 15 residues. Trimming cost V 8 bases and J 1 base; bases outside gene matches: 9. Germline V gives CDR1 MRHNA, CDR2 SNTAGT. DNA for the CDR3: TGTGCCAGCTGTACTAGACAGGGTGGCACAGATACGCAGTATTTT. Translating gives CASCTRQGGTDTQYF.

This rearrangement joins TRBV5-5 to TRBJ1-2; possibly TRBD1 for D (6 bases). This CDR3 contains 15 residues. V lost 5 bases and J lost 3, with 17 bases in between. Germline lookup yields CDR1 SGHKS and CDR2 YYEKEE (reference sequence). The CDR3 protein is CASSTTGKSDYGYTF. The CDR3 nucleotides are TGTGCCAGCAGTACCACAGGGAAGAGCGACTATGGCTACACCTTC.

The V call is TRBV9, the J call TRBJ2-1; 9 bases line up with TRBD1. The V gene end was trimmed by 1 base and the J gene end by 5 bases; junction bases not matched to a gene: 1. The V gene's germline CDR1 is SGDLS and CDR2 YYNGEE. The CDR3 spans 14 residues. The CDR3 reads CASSVRDRDNEQFF. The DNA for the CDR3 is TGTGCCAGCAGCGTACGGGACAGGGACAATGAGCAGTTCTTC.

This clone was counted only a few times. V gene TRBV6-5 combines with J gene TRBJ2-1; TRBD2 matches at 10 bases. Losses at the gene ends were 8 bases for V and 8 bases for J; bases not matched to a gene: 9. Germline CDR1 is MNHEY and CDR2 is SVGAGI. The CDR3 is 14 residues long. The CDR3 DNA reads as TGTGCCAGCGGCCTAGCGGGGGCTCGGGATGAGCAGTTCTTC. It is translated as CASGLAGARDEQFF.

This rearrangement joins TRBV7-2 to TRBJ2-6; 9 bases line up with TRBD1. The CDR3 has 17 residues. Losses at the gene ends were 2 bases for V and 2 bases for J; bases not matched to a gene: 4. Looked up from germline, CDR1 is SGHTA and CDR2 is FQGNSA. The CDR3 DNA reads as TGTGCCAGCAGCTTATCCGGGACAGGGACTGGGGCCAACGTCCTGACTTTC. Protein product: CASSLSGTGTGANVLTF.

This sequence joins TRBV29-1 and TRBJ2-5, with a tentative D call TRBD2 (5 bases). V gave up 6 bases and J gave up 2 bases, with 13 bases separating them. Germline loops: CDR1 SQVTM, CDR2 ANQGSEA. This CDR3 is built from 13 residues. The DNA for the CDR3 is TGCAGCGTCCGTGGGCAGCGGCAAGAGACCCAGTACTTC. Translating gives CSVRGQRQETQYF.

This clone has a handful of counts. Here the CDR3 DNA reads TGTGCCAGTAGTAGGGGACGGGACTTAGACGTGTATGGCTACACCTTC. It encodes CASSRGRDLDVYGYTF. V gene TRBV19 combines with J gene TRBJ1-2, with a weak D call TRBD1 (5 bases). Germline values: CDR1 LNHDA, CDR2 SQIVND (reference sequence). The CDR3 has 16 residues. Trimming stripped 4 bases from V and 5 bases from J, with 20 bases between.